This T cell receptor beta chain was obtained from a study of blood T cell repertoires in COVID-19. Study-wide background: Spain, Italy and the United States supplied samples that represented acute and convalescent COVID-19. Sources were T cells, B-cell-depleted T cells, or PBMCs; the material itself was cDNA or gDNA.

This clone was observed a handful of times. Looked up from germline, CDR1 is KGHSH and CDR2 is LQKENI. CDR3 length: 14 amino acids. V gave up 8 bases and J gave up 7 bases; unmatched junction bases: 10. Assay used: immunoSEQ multiplex PCR; TCRdb lists only in-frame clones, some missing. The sample consists of a few hundred thousand clones, about 85% of them appearing once. Participant age was roughly 18 to 89 years, and participants resided in 25 or so US areas. Material for sequencing was PBMCs or T cells enriched from blood (not recorded which). The clonotype originates from a man aged 40-49 years who had recovered from COVID-19. V gene TRBV18 combines with J gene TRBJ2-1, with 8 bases identical to TRBD1. In DNA, the CDR3 is TGTGCCAGCCGCGACAGGGGAGCTGGGAATGAGCAGTTCTTC. Its translation: CASRDRGAGNEQFF.